This TCR beta chain derives from a study of blood T cell repertoires in COVID-19 (TCRdb year 2020). At the level of the whole study: Samples covering the acute and convalescent phases of COVID-19 were provided by collaborators in the United States, Italy and Spain. The material from the prospective study consisted of cDNA or gDNA derived from T cells, B-cell-depleted T cells, or PBMCs. Where available, HLA class I and class II types were taken from metadata supplied by the sample provider and were not determined by assay-based typing. Samples came from the ongoing ImmuneRACE study (first 160 participants) plus 1,254 subjects from 6 global collaborators. Nearly every sample came with metadata listing a de-identified subject ID, COVID-19 status, age in years and sex. The repertoires were released in a freely available public database meant as a resource for research on the immune response to SARS-CoV-2. Subjects who had been exposed to COVID-19, were actively infected with it, or had recovered from it provided the deeply sampled blood TCRbeta repertoires that made up the dataset.

What the study reported, not specific to this receptor: Clinical and demographic metadata were provided uncurated, with the amount varying by source and participant.

TCRbeta CDR3 regions were amplified from genomic DNA by means of the immunoSEQ Assay, a bias-controlled multiplex PCR. Per the source publication's procedure: The number of nucleated cells in each sample was estimated from the amplification of reference gene primers within the assay. To quantify the absolute abundance of each unique TCRbeta CDR3 rearrangement, sequence reads were collapsed and filtered. For each sample, productive Simpson clonality was calculated as the square root of Simpson's diversity index across productive rearrangements. The source is immuneACCESS, and TCRdb retained only in-frame sequences with V and J called. Part of the clones is not carried over; for the studies checked, unresolved V genes explain less than half of this, and the remainder is unexplained. V and J calls and clone size are those listed in that table; D and trimming were worked out from the DNA. For this sample the table gives approximately 150,000 clones, of which around 85% were detected only once. Roughly 4% of the sample rests with the top ten.

The CDR3 starts with the cysteine, ends with the phenylalanine, and has 13 residues. The CDR3 DNA has 39 bases and is translated from base 1. Germline trimming amounts to 3 bases on V and 9 bases on J, with 1 as the count of junction bases outside the gene matches. CDR1 LNHDA and CDR2 SQIVND are derived from the germline V gene (reference sequence). Collaborating institutions collected whole blood in K2EDTA tubes following their own protocols. For TCRbeta analysis, collaborators shipped samples as frozen whole blood, isolated PBMCs, or DNA extracted from either of those sample types. This clone was counted between two and nine times. It has no known antigen specificity. The sample holds no much larger clone one base away, and base qualities are not on file.

This TCR came from a woman in her 70s with acute or convalescent COVID-19. The sample taken for sequencing was peripheral blood. The V gene is TRBV19 and the J gene is TRBJ1-6; 8 junctional bases match TRBD1. CDR3 reads: CASSIDRGSPLHF. The DNA sequence reads TGTGCCAGTAGTATTGACAGGGGTTCACCCCTCCACTTT.